This T cell receptor (beta chain) was captured by sequencing in a study of technical replicates of blood from four donors. The CDR3 runs 18 residues. The V gene's germline CDR1 is MGHRA and CDR2 YSYEKL. V dropped 2 bases and J dropped 5; count of bases not matched to a gene: 16. Sequencing was performed with immunoSEQ multiplex PCR; in TCRdb, only in-frame clones are kept and a portion is missing. The sample yields around 83,000 clones, approximately 95% seen once. The source material was T cells isolated from PBMCs. This chain uses TRBV4-1 with TRBJ2-7; TRBD2 agrees at 9 bases. The origin of this receptor is a human donor in good health. The DNA of the CDR3 is TGCGCCAGCAGCCAACTTCGACCGGGTAGCGGGAGTCGCGACGAGCAGTACTTC. Amino acids: CASSQLRPGSGSRDEQYF.